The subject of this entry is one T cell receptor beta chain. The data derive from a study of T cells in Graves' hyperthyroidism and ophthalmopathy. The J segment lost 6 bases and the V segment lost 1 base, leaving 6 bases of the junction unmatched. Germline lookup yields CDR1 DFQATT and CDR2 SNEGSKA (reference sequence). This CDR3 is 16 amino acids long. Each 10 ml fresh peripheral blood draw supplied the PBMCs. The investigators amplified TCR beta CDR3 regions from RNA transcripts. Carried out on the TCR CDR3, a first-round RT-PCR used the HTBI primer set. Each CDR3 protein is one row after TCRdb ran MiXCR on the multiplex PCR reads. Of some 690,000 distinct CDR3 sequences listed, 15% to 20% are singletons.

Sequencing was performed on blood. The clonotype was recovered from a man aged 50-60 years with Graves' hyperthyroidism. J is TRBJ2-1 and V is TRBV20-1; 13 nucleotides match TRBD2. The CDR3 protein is CSARARLAGGFNEQFF. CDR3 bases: TGCAGTGCTAGAGCCAGACTAGCGGGAGGATTCAATGAGCAGTTCTTC.